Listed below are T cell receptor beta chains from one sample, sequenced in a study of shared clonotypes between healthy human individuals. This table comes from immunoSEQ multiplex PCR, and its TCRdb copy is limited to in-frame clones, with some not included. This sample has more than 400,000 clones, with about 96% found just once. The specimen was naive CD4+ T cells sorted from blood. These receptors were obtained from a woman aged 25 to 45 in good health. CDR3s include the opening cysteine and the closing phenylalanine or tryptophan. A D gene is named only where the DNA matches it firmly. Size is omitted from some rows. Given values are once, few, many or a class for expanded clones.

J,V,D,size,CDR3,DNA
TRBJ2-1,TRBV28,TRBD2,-,CASSLPLAGVPFRSNEQFF,TGTGCCAGCAGTTTGCCACTGGCGGGAGTCCCGTTCCGGTCGAATGAGCAGTTCTTC
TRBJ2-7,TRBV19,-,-,CASRVSGAGTEQYF,TGTGCCAGTCGTGTCAGTGGGGCGGGGACCGAGCAGTACTTC
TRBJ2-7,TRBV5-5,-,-,CASSLGDNSYEQYF,TGTGCCAGCAGCTTAGGGGACAACTCCTACGAGCAGTACTTC
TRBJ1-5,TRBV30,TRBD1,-,CAWSSGQVNQPQHF,TGTGCCTGGAGTTCTGGACAGGTCAATCAGCCCCAGCATTTT
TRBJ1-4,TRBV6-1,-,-,CASSEQQASGWEKLFF,TGTGCCAGCAGTGAACAACAGGCTTCCGGCTGGGAAAAACTGTTTTTT
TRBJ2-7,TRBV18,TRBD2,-,CASSTGTSGSWAYEQYF,TGTGCCAGCTCAACTGGGACTAGCGGGAGCTGGGCCTACGAGCAGTACTTC
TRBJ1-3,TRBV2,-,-,CATTTGYSGNTIYF,TGTGCCACCACGACAGGCTACTCTGGAAACACCATATATTTT
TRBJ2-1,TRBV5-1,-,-,CASSPGQGNFYNEQFF,TGCGCCAGCAGCCCTGGGCAGGGTAATTTCTACAATGAGCAGTTCTTC
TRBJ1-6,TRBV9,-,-,CASSVAPTATAGYNSPLHF,TGTGCCAGCAGCGTAGCTCCCACGGCTACGGCAGGTTATAATTCACCCCTCCACTTT
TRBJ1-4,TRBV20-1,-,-,CSASFNEKLFF,TGCAGTGCTAGCTTTAATGAAAAACTGTTTTTT
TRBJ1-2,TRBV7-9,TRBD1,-,CASRTGTGGLGYTF,TGTGCCAGCAGAACCGGGACAGGGGGCCTTGGCTACACCTTC
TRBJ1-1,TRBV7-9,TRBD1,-,CASRPYRGPSSEAFF,TGTGCCAGCAGACCATACAGGGGCCCTTCTTCTGAAGCTTTCTTT
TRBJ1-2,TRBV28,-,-,CASRETGPLSYGYTF,TGTGCCAGCAGAGAAACAGGGCCATTATCCTATGGCTACACCTTC
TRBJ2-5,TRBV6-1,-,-,CASSHTGPLGTQYF,TGTGCCAGCAGTCATACAGGGCCCCTAGGGACCCAGTACTTC
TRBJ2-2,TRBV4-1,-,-,CASSQGLGLNTGELFF,TGCGCCAGCAGCCAAGGGTTGGGGCTTAACACCGGGGAGCTGTTTTTT
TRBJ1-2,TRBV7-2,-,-,CASSLEAGDYGYTF,TGTGCCAGCTCCCTGGAGGCGGGTGACTATGGCTACACCTTC
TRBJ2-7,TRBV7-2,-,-,CASSLGGLGYYEQYF,TGTGCCAGCAGCTTGGGGGGGCTGGGTTACTACGAGCAGTACTTC
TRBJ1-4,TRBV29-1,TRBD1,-,CSVEGTGREKLFF,TGCAGCGTTGAGGGGACAGGGCGTGAAAAACTGTTTTTT
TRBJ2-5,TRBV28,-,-,CASSLAGLDETQYF,TGTGCCAGCAGTTTGGCGGGACTGGACGAGACCCAGTACTTC
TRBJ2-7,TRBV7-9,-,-,CASSLGGVDEQYF,TGTGCCAGCAGCTTAGGAGGTGTCGACGAGCAGTACTTC
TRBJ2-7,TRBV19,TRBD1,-,CASSYRTGVSYEQYF,TGTGCCAGTAGTTACAGGACAGGAGTCTCCTACGAGCAGTACTTC
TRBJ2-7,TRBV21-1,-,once,CASSKGERTYEQYF,TGTGCCAGCAGCAAAGGGGAACGGACCTACGAGCAGTACTTC
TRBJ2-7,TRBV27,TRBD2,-,CASKGTSGSYEQYF,TGTGCCAGCAAAGGAACTAGCGGGAGCTACGAGCAGTACTTC
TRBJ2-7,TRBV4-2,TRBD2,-,CASSQGTSGNEQYF,TGTGCCAGCAGCCAAGGGACTAGCGGGAACGAGCAGTACTTC
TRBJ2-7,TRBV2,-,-,CASSPFSYEQYF,TGTGCCAGCAGTCCCTTTTCCTACGAGCAGTACTTC
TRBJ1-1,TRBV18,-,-,CASSLSEEAFF,TGTGCCAGCTCACTTTCGGAGGAAGCTTTCTTT
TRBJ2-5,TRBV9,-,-,CASSPRTARQETQYF,TGTGCCAGCAGCCCTCGGACTGCACGCCAAGAGACCCAGTACTTC
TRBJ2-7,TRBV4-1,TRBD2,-,CASSRRPLAGVGYEQYF,TGCGCCAGCAGCCGTCGACCACTAGCGGGAGTCGGGTACGAGCAGTACTTC
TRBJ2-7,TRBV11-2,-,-,CASSFQIGDPYEQYF,TGTGCCAGCAGCTTCCAGATAGGGGACCCCTACGAGCAGTACTTC
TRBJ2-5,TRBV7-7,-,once,CASSYKGLETQYF,TGTGCCAGCAGCTATAAGGGGCTGGAGACCCAGTACTTC
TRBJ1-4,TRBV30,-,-,CAWSDGAEGEKLFF,TGTGCCTGGAGTGACGGGGCCGAGGGGGAAAAACTGTTTTTT
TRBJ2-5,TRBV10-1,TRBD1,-,CASSESHRTGGQETQYF,TGCGCCAGCAGTGAGTCCCACAGGACAGGGGGGCAAGAGACCCAGTACTTC
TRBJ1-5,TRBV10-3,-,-,CAISERRTGSGSNQPQHF,TGTGCCATCAGTGAACGACGGACGGGAAGCGGGAGCAATCAGCCCCAGCATTTT
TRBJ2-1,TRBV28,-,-,CASSFSGVSYNEQFF,TGTGCCAGCAGTTTTTCTGGGGTCTCCTACAATGAGCAGTTCTTC
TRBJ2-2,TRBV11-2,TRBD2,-,CASRLAANTGELFF,TGTGCCAGCAGACTAGCGGCGAACACCGGGGAGCTGTTTTTT
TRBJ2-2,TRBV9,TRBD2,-,CASSTSSGGNTGELFF,TGTGCCAGCAGCACTTCTAGCGGGGGCAACACCGGGGAGCTGTTTTTT
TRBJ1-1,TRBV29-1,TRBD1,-,CSVDASGGAFF,TGCAGCGTTGATGCGTCAGGGGGAGCTTTCTTT
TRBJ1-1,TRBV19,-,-,CASTGTENTEAFF,TGTGCCAGTACGGGGACTGAGAACACTGAAGCTTTCTTT
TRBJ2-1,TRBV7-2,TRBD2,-,CASSNGLAGARKRSNEQFF,TGTGCCAGCAGCAACGGACTAGCGGGCGCCCGCAAGCGATCCAATGAGCAGTTCTTC
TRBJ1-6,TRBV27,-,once,CASSFNSPFDSPLHF,TGTGCCAGCAGTTTCAACTCCCCTTTTGATTCACCCCTCCACTTT
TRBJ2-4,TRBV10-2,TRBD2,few,CASSEGLAGRKYF,TGCGCCAGCAGTGAGGGGCTAGCGGGACGAAAATACTTC
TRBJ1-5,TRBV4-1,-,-,CASSQGGNQPQHF,TGCGCCAGCAGCCAAGGCGGGAATCAGCCCCAGCATTTT
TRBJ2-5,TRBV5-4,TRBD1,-,CASSWGQGEKETQYF,TGTGCCAGCAGCTGGGGACAGGGCGAAAAAGAGACCCAGTACTTC
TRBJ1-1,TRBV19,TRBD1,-,CASRGQGRNTEAFF,TGTGCCAGTAGGGGACAGGGGAGAAACACTGAAGCTTTCTTT
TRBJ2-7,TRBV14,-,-,CASSQVSEQYF,TGTGCCAGCAGCCAAGTGAGCGAGCAGTACTTC
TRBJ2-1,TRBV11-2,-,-,CASSFIDEQFF,TGTGCCAGCAGCTTTATTGATGAGCAGTTCTTC
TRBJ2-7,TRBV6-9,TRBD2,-,CASSAREDSTYEQYF,TGTGCCAGCAGTGCGCGGGAGGACAGCACCTACGAGCAGTACTTC
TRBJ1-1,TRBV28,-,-,CASNGRATSGAFF,TGTGCCAGCAACGGCAGGGCCACTTCTGGAGCTTTCTTT
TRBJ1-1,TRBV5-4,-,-,CASSLSAGQTNTEAFF,TGTGCCAGCAGCTTGTCAGCTGGACAGACAAACACTGAAGCTTTCTTT
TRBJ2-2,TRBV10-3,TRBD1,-,CAISPTGVLSGELFF,TGTGCCATCAGTCCTACAGGGGTCCTAAGCGGGGAGCTGTTTTTT
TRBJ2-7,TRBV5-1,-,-,CASSWDLGGVTYEQYF,TGCGCCAGCAGCTGGGACTTGGGGGGAGTTACCTACGAGCAGTACTTC
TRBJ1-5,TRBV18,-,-,CASRGSNQPQHF,TGTGCCAGCCGCGGTAGCAATCAGCCCCAGCATTTT
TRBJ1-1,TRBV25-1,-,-,CASSDWTANTEAFF,TGTGCCAGCAGTGACTGGACAGCAAACACTGAAGCTTTCTTT
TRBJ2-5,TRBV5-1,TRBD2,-,CASSPTWTSGRYEETQYF,TGCGCCAGCAGTCCGACCTGGACTAGCGGGAGATACGAAGAGACCCAGTACTTC
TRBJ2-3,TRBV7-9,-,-,CASSLAGGSGTDTQYF,TGTGCCAGCAGCTTAGCGGGGGGTAGCGGCACAGATACGCAGTATTTT
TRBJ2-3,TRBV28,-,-,CASSGQDTQYF,TGTGCCAGCAGCGGACAGGATACGCAGTATTTT
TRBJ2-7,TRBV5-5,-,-,CASSSAANSYEQYF,TGTGCCAGCAGCTCGGCGGCAAACTCCTACGAGCAGTACTTC
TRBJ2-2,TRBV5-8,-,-,CASSLEGVSPLNTGELFF,TGTGCCAGCAGCTTGGAAGGAGTTTCCCCCCTGAACACCGGGGAGCTGTTTTTT
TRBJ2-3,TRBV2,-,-,CASSAQSATQYF,TGTGCCAGCAGTGCCCAGTCTGCTACGCAGTATTTT